This T cell receptor beta chain was documented in a study of T cells in Graves' hyperthyroidism and ophthalmopathy. Study-level findings and limits: Appearing also in blood were most of the thyroid clonotypes expanded above 0.001.

For Graves' hyperthyroidism to be stable, ophthalmopathy could not progress within 18 months. Clinical symptoms, serum thyroxine, TRAb, thyroid ultrasound and orbital computed tomography informed diagnoses. The PBMCs were sourced from fresh peripheral blood (10 ml). TCR beta CDR3 sequences were amplified from RNA transcripts. RT-PCR in the first round (using the HTBI primer set) targeted the TCR CDR3. TCRdb recomputed calls from the multiplex PCR reads with MiXCR, one row per CDR3 protein. The sample has hundreds of thousands of distinct CDR3 sequences, 15% to 20% seen once. Per germline, CDR1 MDHEN and CDR2 SYDVKM. This CDR3 region has 14 residues. As for this clonotype: The antigen is unknown. Mismatch with germline at one junction end may stem from a read error.

The rearrangement links TRBV28 to TRBJ2-1, with a weak D call TRBD2 (6 bases). This receptor was taken from a woman younger than 45 with Graves' hyperthyroidism. Sequencing was done on a sample of blood. CDR3 sequence reads: CVSSFGGTYNEQFF. CDR3 in DNA: TGTGTCAGCAGTTTCGGGGGAACCTACAATGAGCAGTTCTTC.